This entry is about one T cell receptor beta chain. The CDR3 has 16 amino acids. Looked up from germline, CDR1 is SGHRS and CDR2 is YFSETQ. V gave up 1 base and J gave up 4 bases, with 15 bases separating them. These data belong to a study of T cell changes during pregnancy in multiple sclerosis. Generated by immunoSEQ multiplex PCR, the TCRdb table keeps only in-frame clones and is missing some. The top ten clones hold 4.5% to 5.5% of a sample with fewer than 50,000 clones, roughly 90% of them seen once. Here the sequenced sample was peripheral blood, taken in the second trimester of pregnancy. This clonotype was sampled from a female donor in good health, enrolled as a control in a pregnancy study. The chain employs TRBV5-1 and TRBJ2-1; D may be TRBD1 (6 bases). In nucleotides, the CDR3 is TGCGCCAGCAGCTTGTACGTGGGGGCTAATTACAATGAGCAGTTCTTC. Protein: CASSLYVGANYNEQFF.